The table lists the clone carrying this T cell receptor beta chain with a few counts. The antigen is not known. This specimen comes from a study of CD8 T cells in ankylosing spondylitis. Study-level findings and limits: In ankylosing spondylitis patients, matched synovial fluid reportedly showed significant enrichment of disease-linked clones. Before this, some motif variants had been reported in reactive arthritis synovial fluid and blood. What appeared characteristic of ankylosing spondylitis blood was a TCR beta motif of several highly homologous variants. Disease-linked clones, CD8+, were relatively rare in peripheral blood.

CDR1 is SEHNR and CDR2 is FQNEAQ in the germline V gene (reference sequence). The CDR3 spans 13 residues. V was pared by 4 bases and J by 1 base, with 6 bases between. Molecular-barcoded quantitative 5'-RACE produced these TCR beta libraries. TCRdb re-derived calls from the 5' RACE reads in MiXCR, one entry per CDR3 protein. The table has about 220,000 distinct CDR3 sequences, approximately 20% seen once; the top ten hold about 39%. The specimen sequenced was blood, either unsorted or a sorted T cell fraction (not recorded which). The TCR was taken from a male donor with ankylosing spondylitis. The rearrangement joins TRBV7-9 to TRBJ2-3; D gene ambiguous. CDR3 sequence reads: CASSSTRTDTQYF. CDR3 sequence (DNA): TGTGCCAGCAGCTCGACCCGCACAGATACGCAGTATTTT.